The 12 T cell receptor beta chains in this list originate from one sample, sequenced in a study of post-analysis software for immune sequencing data. General study results and limits: Included in a set of several TRBV segments more frequent in patients than controls were TRBV5-6, TRBV5-1 and TRBV20-1.

These receptors' antigens are unknown. TCR beta cDNA libraries had unique molecular identifiers. TCRdb used MiXCR to reprocess the PCR reads, holding one entry per CDR3 protein. The sample has over 250,000 distinct CDR3 sequences; 30% to 45% are singletons. What was sequenced was blood. The receptors originated from a girl aged 10 to 17 with multiple sclerosis.

There are a few counts of this clonotype. The rearrangement links TRBV20-1 to TRBJ2-1; TRBD2 matches at 14 bases. CDR1 and CDR2 from the germline V gene are DFQATT and SNEGSKA (reference sequence). Trimming took 6 bases from V and 5 from J; bases not matched to a gene: 9. There are 16 residues in the CDR3. DNA for the CDR3: TGCAGTGCACGACTAGCGGGGGGGAGTATACACAATGAGCAGTTCTTC. It codes for CSARLAGGSIHNEQFF.

This clonotype was counted ten times or more. The chain couples TRBV7-8 to TRBJ2-1, with unresolved D. Germline V CDR1 and CDR2: SGHVS, FQNEAQ. V lost 5 bases and J lost 8, with 19 bases in between. CDR3 size: 15 residues. The CDR3 here is CASSLPGARGDEQFF. Written as DNA, the CDR3 is TGTGCCAGCAGCCTCCCGGGCGCTCGTGGTGATGAGCAGTTCTTC.

The V and J genes are TRBV6-5 and TRBJ2-4, with 12 nucleotides matching TRBD2. The CDR3 is made up of 13 amino acids. V dropped 6 bases and J dropped 13; count of bases not matched to a gene: 7. Germline CDR1 is MNHEY and CDR2 is SVGAGI. The CDR3 sequence is CASRSSGRVEQYF. CDR3 nucleotides: TGTGCCAGCAGATCTAGCGGGAGGGTTGAGCAGTACTTC.

This clonotype turned up a few times. A read error may be the cause here, since a much bigger clone is one base away. This chain uses TRBV29-1 with TRBJ2-3, with 7 bases matching TRBD2. The germline CDR1 and CDR2 sequences are SQVTM and ANQGSEA. The CDR3 loop spans 16 amino acids. V was clipped by 6 bases and J by 3 bases; unmatched bases: 15. CDR3 coding DNA: TGCAGCGTCACGCTGTGGCGAGCGGGAAGGACAGATACGCAGTATTTT. It translates to CSVTLWRAGRTDTQYF.

V gene TRBV5-4 combines with J gene TRBJ2-2; 7 bases map to TRBD2. Losses at the gene ends were 6 bases for V and 6 bases for J; bases not matched to a gene: 14. This CDR3 has 16 amino acids. Germline V lookup: CDR1 SGHNT, CDR2 YYREEE (reference sequence). CDR3 nucleotide sequence: TGTGCCAGCACCCCTCATGAGGGAGGGCCGGCCGGGGAGCTGTTTTTT. Protein sequence: CASTPHEGGPAGELFF.

This clonotype was recorded a few times. Sequence at one end of the junction differs from germline and may be a read error. The chain employs TRBV10-3 and TRBJ2-6; D is possibly TRBD2 (6 bases). The CDR3 extends over 16 amino acids. Germline V lookup: CDR1 ENHRY, CDR2 SYGVKD. CDR3 sequence reads: CAISESGGTGAHVLTF. The DNA for the CDR3 is TGTGCCATCAGTGAGTCTGGGGGGACTGGGGCCCACGTCCTGACTTTC.

This clonotype was observed many times. This chain joins TRBV25-1 and TRBJ1-2; D perhaps matches TRBD1 (5 bases). This CDR3 contains 13 residues. The V and J ends lost 5 bases and 6 bases respectively, with 13 bases between them. Germline values: CDR1 MGHDK, CDR2 SYGVNS. CDR3 amino acids: CASSLGPKDGYTF. The CDR3 region has the DNA TGTGCCAGCAGTTTGGGACCCAAGGATGGCTACACCTTC.

This clonotype was picked up a small number of times. J is TRBJ1-5 and V is TRBV7-2, with D possibly TRBD1 on 6 matching bases. Trimming took 3 bases from V and 7 from J, leaving 10 bases between them. CDR1 SGHTA and CDR2 FQGNSA come from the germline V gene. The CDR3 length is 13 residues. Here the CDR3 reads CASSFYGGQPQHF. The DNA for the CDR3 is TGTGCCAGCAGCTTTTACGGGGGCCAGCCCCAGCATTTT.

The chain couples TRBV28 to TRBJ1-1; D is possibly TRBD1 (5 bases). Between the trimmed V and J ends, which lost 7 bases and 3 bases, there was a span of 15 bases. Looked up from germline, CDR1 is MDHEN and CDR2 is SYDVKM. CDR3 length: 14 residues. The CDR3 loop reads CASTIGEGYTEAFF. The CDR3 DNA follows: TGTGCCAGCACTATAGGGGAGGGGTACACTGAAGCTTTCTTT.

The V and J genes are TRBV20-1 and TRBJ2-3; D possibly corresponds to TRBD1 (6 bases). Looked up from germline, CDR1 is DFQATT and CDR2 is SNEGSKA (reference sequence). The CDR3 spans 14 residues. Trimming cost V 4 bases and J 2 bases, with 13 bases left between them. This chain's CDR3 is CSAIKTGTTDTQYF. CDR3 in DNA: TGCAGTGCTATAAAAACAGGGACCACAGATACGCAGTATTTT.

This sequence joins TRBV4-1 and TRBJ2-1; TRBD2 matches at 7 bases. CDR1 is MGHRA and CDR2 is YSYEKL in the germline V gene. The V gene end was trimmed by 0 bases and the J gene end by 4 bases; junction bases not matched to a gene: 6. The CDR3 loop spans 16 amino acids. The CDR3 loop reads CASSQEAGAIYNEQFF. CDR3 coding DNA: TGCGCCAGCAGCCAAGAGGCGGGAGCGATTTACAATGAGCAGTTCTTC.

This clonotype has only one observation. The V and J genes are TRBV13 and TRBJ2-1; D may match TRBD1 or TRBD2 (5 bases each). The V end lost 5 bases, the J end lost 0 bases, and 14 bases lay between the germline ends. CDR3 length equals 16 residues. CDR1 is PRHDT, CDR2 FYEKMQ, per germline (reference sequence). CDR3 sequence reads: CASSRRGGGSYNEQFF. In DNA form, the CDR3 reads TGTGCCAGCAGCCGTCGGGGCGGCGGCTCCTACAATGAGCAGTTCTTC. Using reference TRBV13 and TRBJ2-1 for the parts outside the CDR3, the full variable domain is AAGVIQSPRHLIKEKRETATLKCYPIPRHDTVYWYQQGPGQDPQFLISFYEKMQSDKGSIPDRFSAQQFSDYHSELNMSSLELGDSALYFCASSRRGGGSYNEQFFGPGTRLTVL.